These 19 T cell receptor beta chains came from one sample sequenced in a study of T cell repertoires in cytomegalovirus infection. In TCRdb, the reads were re-called with MiXCR into one record per CDR3 protein. The sample records about 320,000 distinct CDR3 sequences, more than 8% being singletons. Specimen: PBMCs. These receptors came from a human donor in good health (CMV status not recorded). Some clones in this sample may be carry-over from other donors' samples.

This clonotype was found many times. The V and J genes are TRBV19 and TRBJ2-1; D remains ambiguous. Germline lookup yields CDR1 LNHDA and CDR2 SQIVND (reference sequence). V lost 5 bases to trimming and J lost 8 bases, with 10 bases between them. CDR3 length equals 12 residues. In DNA, the CDR3 is TGTGCCAGTAGTTTTGCTTGGGATGAGCAGTTCTTC. Residues: CASSFAWDEQFF.

The V call is TRBV28, the J call TRBJ2-2; D gene unclear. The germline V gene has CDR1 MDHEN and CDR2 SYDVKM. V lost 3 bases and J 6 bases, leaving 11 bases between the germline ends. The CDR3 has 14 amino acids. The CDR3 nucleotides read TGTGCCAGCAGTTTTCTTCTGACCGCCGGGGAGCTGTTTTTT. It codes for CASSFLLTAGELFF.

This clonotype was recorded many times. The J gene is TRBJ2-1, the V gene TRBV7-2; D is unclear. CDR3 length: 12 amino acids. Deletions cut 1 base from V and 8 bases from J, with 6 bases between. The germline V gene has CDR1 SGHTA and CDR2 FQGNSA. DNA of the CDR3: TGTGCCAGCAGCTTAGGATTCGATGAGCAGTTCTTC. Its translation is CASSLGFDEQFF.

This clonotype came up many times. The chain recombines TRBV10-3 with TRBJ1-6, with TRBD1 matching 7 bases. Losses at the gene ends were 6 bases for V and 7 bases for J; bases not matched to a gene: 3. The CDR3 contains 13 residues. CDR1 and CDR2 (germline): ENHRY, SYGVKD. As DNA, the CDR3 is TGTGCCATCAGGGCGGACAGGAATTCACCCCTCCACTTT. This codes for CAIRADRNSPLHF.

Note on this clonotype: A read error is possible here, since a much larger clone lies one base away. The rearrangement uses TRBV6-5 and TRBJ1-5, with D possibly matching TRBD1 (5 bases). Germline-derived CDR1 and CDR2 are MNHEY and SVGAGI. V was trimmed by 0 bases and J by 7 bases, leaving 19 bases between them. The CDR3 runs to 17 residues. The CDR3 DNA follows: TGTGCCAGCAGTTACTCCCCTCGGACCCGGGGGTTGCAGCCCCAGCATTTT. It yields the protein CASSYSPRTRGLQPQHF.

This chain joins TRBV12-3 or TRBV12-4 and TRBJ1-1; D unresolved. This CDR3 comprises 13 residues. V was cut by 3 bases and J by 4 bases, with 9 bases left in between. CDR3 sequence: CASSLLRSTEAFF. The CDR3 DNA reads TGTGCCAGCAGTTTGTTGAGGAGCACTGAAGCTTTCTTT.

This clonotype was seen ten or more times. This chain links TRBV7-6 with TRBJ2-3; 9 positions match TRBD2. Germline lookup yields CDR1 SGHVS and CDR2 FNYEAQ. The CDR3 loop spans 16 amino acids. Trimming cost V 2 bases and J 6 bases; bases outside gene matches: 9. The CDR3 DNA sequence: TGTGCCAGCAGCTTAAAGGCGGCGGGAGGGATGGATACGCAGTATTTT. As protein: CASSLKAAGGMDTQYF.

This clonotype was detected a few times. This chain joins TRBV20-1 and TRBJ1-6; 10 positions agree with TRBD1. CDR1 DFQATT and CDR2 SNEGSKA come from the germline V gene (reference sequence). V shed 2 bases, J shed 9 bases, and the junction held 1 base outside the gene matches. The CDR3 has 13 amino acids. CDR3 region: CSARWDRGSPLHF. The CDR3 DNA follows: TGCAGTGCTAGATGGGACAGGGGTTCACCCCTCCACTTT.

The V and J genes are TRBV27 and TRBJ2-7, with D unresolved. CDR1 and CDR2 from the germline V gene are MNHEY and SMNVEV (reference sequence). The CDR3 has 14 amino acids. The V end lost 0 bases, the J end lost 3 bases, and 9 bases lay between the germline ends. In DNA form, the CDR3 reads TGTGCCAGCAGTTTATCTGGGAACCTCTACGAGCAGTACTTC. This gives the protein CASSLSGNLYEQYF.

This clonotype was seen ten or more times. The rearrangement uses TRBV15 and TRBJ2-3; 10 positions match TRBD1. The CDR3 spans 17 residues. The germline CDR1 and CDR2 sequences are LNHNV and YYDKDF (reference sequence). V lost 0 bases and J lost 7; bases outside the gene matches: 10. The CDR3 region has the DNA TGTGCCACCAGCAGAGACGTGGGGACAGGGGATATGAATACGCAGTATTTT. This codes for CATSRDVGTGDMNTQYF.

The gene calls are TRBV20-1 and TRBJ2-1; TRBD2 agrees at 11 bases. Trimming at V came to 1 base and at J to 7 bases, leaving 6 bases not matched to a gene. Per germline, CDR1 DFQATT and CDR2 SNEGSKA (reference sequence). This CDR3 region has 15 residues. The CDR3 DNA reads as TGCAGTGCTAGAGTAGGTAGCGGGGGGGCTAATGAGCAGTTCTTC. It translates to CSARVGSGGANEQFF.

The chain joins TRBV7-2 to TRBJ1-2; D perhaps matches TRBD1 (5 bases). Germline V lookup: CDR1 SGHTA, CDR2 FQGNSA. Trimming stripped 2 bases from V and 4 bases from J, with 17 bases between. CDR3 size: 16 residues. The CDR3 spells CASSLSRLWGVYGYTF. The CDR3 DNA is TGTGCCAGCAGCTTAAGTCGTCTCTGGGGCGTCTATGGCTACACCTTC.

This clonotype was observed a few times. The V call is TRBV11-2, the J call TRBJ2-5, with TRBD1 matching over 9 bases. The CDR3 length is 16 residues. Germline V gives CDR1 SGHAT, CDR2 FQNNGV. Trimming at V came to 3 bases and at J to 1 base, leaving 6 bases not matched to a gene. This CDR3 reads CASSFRTGASQETQYF. CDR3 nucleotide sequence: TGTGCCAGCAGCTTCCGGACAGGGGCAAGCCAAGAGACCCAGTACTTC.

This clonotype was detected many times. J is TRBJ2-1 and V is TRBV6-1; TRBD1 aligns across 9 bases. The CDR3 extends over 15 amino acids. Germline CDR1 MNHNS, CDR2 SASEGT. Germline trimming cut 6 bases from V and 1 base from J; bases unmatched to any gene: 4. In DNA form, the CDR3 reads TGTGCCAGCAGCCTGACAGGGGGATCCTACAATGAGCAGTTCTTC. It codes for CASSLTGGSYNEQFF.

This clonotype was counted a few times. The chain is built from TRBV7-8 and TRBJ2-1, with D unclear. Trimming took 2 bases from V and 6 from J, leaving 11 bases between them. The germline V gene has CDR1 SGHVS and CDR2 FQNEAQ. CDR3 length: 14 amino acids. The CDR3 DNA sequence: TGTGCCAGCAGCTTAAACGGGTTCTCCAATGAGCAGTTCTTC. It encodes CASSLNGFSNEQFF.

This clonotype was observed at least ten times. The chain combines TRBV6-1 with TRBJ2-7, with D unresolved. The CDR3 spans 12 residues. The V gene lost 8 bases and the J gene lost 2 bases, with 10 bases spanning the gap. Germline CDR1 MNHNS, CDR2 SASEGT. The CDR3 loop reads CASAPATYEQYF. DNA for the CDR3: TGTGCCAGCGCCCCGGCCACCTACGAGCAGTACTTC.

This clonotype has at least ten counts. The chain combines TRBV7-2 with TRBJ2-3, with unresolved D. The V end was cut by 5 bases, the J end by 7 bases, with 10 bases between. The CDR3 runs 12 residues. Germline V lookup: CDR1 SGHTA, CDR2 FQGNSA. In DNA form, the CDR3 reads TGTGCCAGCAGCCGGGCCTCTAATACGCAGTATTTT. Amino acid sequence: CASSRASNTQYF.

Only a few counts were recorded for this clonotype. A much larger clone sits a single nucleotide away, making a read error possible. V and J are TRBV7-2 and TRBJ1-4; 7 bases line up with TRBD1. CDR1 is SGHTA and CDR2 is FQGNSA in the germline V gene. Losses at the gene ends were 5 bases for V and 6 bases for J; bases not matched to a gene: 12. The CDR3 totals 16 residues. The CDR3 DNA reads TGTGCCAGCAGCCCGCTACAGGGGAAGACTGATGAAAAACTGTTTTTT. Its protein product is CASSPLQGKTDEKLFF.

This clonotype was recorded many times. The chain combines TRBV7-2 with TRBJ2-5; D may be TRBD1 (5 bases). Germline lookup yields CDR1 SGHTA and CDR2 FQGNSA. V was trimmed by 2 bases and J by 4 bases, leaving 11 bases between them. This CDR3 has 14 amino acids. CDR3 sequence: CASSLNAGSETQYF. The CDR3 region has the DNA TGTGCCAGCAGCTTAAATGCAGGGTCAGAGACCCAGTACTTC.